These 22 T cell receptor beta chains share one sample of origin, sequenced in a study of blood T cell repertoires in COVID-19. This table comes from immunoSEQ multiplex PCR, and its TCRdb copy is limited to in-frame clones, with some not included. The sample lists about 160,000 clones, roughly nine tenths occurring once. Input material: peripheral blood. Receptors originate from a man aged 55 to 70 with active or convalescent COVID-19.

The chain has TRBV18 and TRBJ2-1, with D hard to call. V lost 2 bases and J 0 bases, leaving 11 bases between the germline ends. Germline loops: CDR1 KGHSH, CDR2 LQKENI. This CDR3 region has 16 residues. The CDR3 DNA follows: TGTGCCAGCTCACCATTTGACTTAGGCTCCTACAATGAGCAGTTCTTC. It yields the protein CASSPFDLGSYNEQFF.

Only one count was recorded for this clone. J is TRBJ1-3 and V is TRBV7-9; 11 positions match TRBD1. This CDR3 contains 15 residues. V dropped 5 bases and J dropped 2; count of bases not matched to a gene: 2. CDR1 SEHNR and CDR2 FQNEAQ come from the germline V gene (reference sequence). The CDR3, as DNA: TGTGCCAGCAGCCGGGGACAGGGGGCTGGAAACACCATATATTTT. The encoded protein is CASSRGQGAGNTIYF.

The rearrangement joins TRBV5-1 to TRBJ1-3; 7 nucleotides agree with TRBD1. The CDR3 contains 15 residues. J lost 0 bases, V lost 4 bases, and 4 bases had no gene match. Germline V CDR1 and CDR2: SGHRS, YFSETQ. CDR3 nucleotide sequence: TGCGCCAGCAGCCCGACAGGGCACTCTGGAAACACCATATATTTT. As protein: CASSPTGHSGNTIYF.

A word on this clone: Other nucleotide sequences in the sample specify the same CDR3. The V and J genes are TRBV10-3 and TRBJ2-7; no clear D. There are 12 residues in the CDR3. Germline-derived CDR1 and CDR2 are ENHRY and SYGVKD. The V end lost 3 bases, the J end lost 0 bases, and 3 bases lay between the germline ends. The CDR3 DNA reads TGTGCCATCAGTGACAGCTCCTACGAGCAGTACTTC. As protein: CAISDSSYEQYF.

A single count supports this clone. The chain links TRBV19 to TRBJ2-3, with 12 positions matching TRBD2. Trimming removed 9 bases from V and 3 bases from J; junction bases left unmatched: 10. Germline V gene lookup returns CDR1 LNHDA and CDR2 SQIVND (reference sequence). The CDR3 consists of 16 residues. CDR3 loop: CASNLYGLAGTDTQYF. CDR3 in DNA: TGTGCCAGCAATTTGTACGGACTAGCGGGAACAGATACGCAGTATTTT. The whole variable domain, filled in from reference TRBV19 and TRBJ2-3, reads DGGITQSPKYLFRKEGQNVTLSCEQNLNHDAMYWYRQDPGQGLRLIYYSQIVNDFQKGDIAEGYSVSREKKESFPLTVTSAQKNPTAFYLCASNLYGLAGTDTQYFGPGTRLTVL.

J is TRBJ1-2 and V is TRBV19; 11 bases align to TRBD1. Germline CDR1 reads LNHDA; CDR2 reads SQIVND (reference sequence). The V and J ends lost 5 bases and 4 bases, in that order; junction bases with no gene match: 6. The CDR3 covers 15 residues. CDR3 protein: CASSSRTGGRYGYTF. CDR3 nucleotide sequence: TGTGCCAGTAGTTCCCGGACAGGGGGCCGCTATGGCTACACCTTC.

This chain uses TRBV28 with TRBJ1-2, with D maybe TRBD1 (5 bases). The CDR3 spans 14 residues. Per the germline V gene, CDR1 is MDHEN and CDR2 is SYDVKM. Trimming removed 6 bases at V and 10 bases at J, with 21 bases between. CDR3: CASSYTPGGEVYTF. The CDR3 nucleotides read TGTGCCAGCAGCTATACGCCGGGGGGAGAGGTCTACACCTTC.

This clone was counted only a few times. The J gene is TRBJ1-1, the V gene TRBV20-1; possible D gene TRBD1, 5 bases. Germline CDR1 reads DFQATT; CDR2 reads SNEGSKA (reference sequence). CDR3 size: 17 residues. Trimming pared 3 bases from V and 4 bases from J, leaving 24 bases between. CDR3 protein: CSASGVGHAALSTEAFF. CDR3 nucleotide sequence: TGCAGTGCTAGTGGCGTGGGGCACGCAGCTCTGAGCACTGAAGCTTTCTTT.

V and J are TRBV5-1 and TRBJ2-7, with D perhaps matching TRBD1 (6 bases). The CDR3 is 14 amino acids. V dropped 0 bases and J dropped 5 bases, with 12 bases sitting between them. CDR1 and CDR2 from the germline V gene are SGHRS and YFSETQ. CDR3 in amino acids: CASSLVQGLDEQYF. The CDR3 DNA follows: TGCGCCAGCAGCTTGGTCCAGGGGCTGGACGAGCAGTACTTC.

V is TRBV27 and J is TRBJ2-3; 9 bases map to TRBD2. Per the germline V gene, CDR1 is MNHEY and CDR2 is SMNVEV (reference sequence). The CDR3 is 15 residues long. With 6 bases clipped from V and 4 bases from J, the junction kept 8 bases outside the gene matches. CDR3 in DNA: TGTGCCAGCAGCCCAGCGGGAGGCGTCCCAGATACGCAGTATTTT. Its protein product is CASSPAGGVPDTQYF.

The V gene is TRBV28, the J gene TRBJ2-3; 9 nucleotides line up with TRBD1. V trimming: 1 base; J trimming: 4 bases; junction bases outside the gene matches: 3. CDR3 length: 15 residues. The V gene's germline CDR1 is MDHEN and CDR2 SYDVKM. CDR3 loop: CASSLSGQGSDTQYF. In nucleotides, the CDR3 is TGTGCCAGCAGTTTATCGGGACAGGGATCAGATACGCAGTATTTT.

The chain recombines TRBV12-3 or TRBV12-4 with TRBJ2-2; D is unresolved. The length of the CDR3 is 12 residues. With 5 bases removed from V and 2 bases from J, the gap between germline ends came to 3 bases. The CDR3, as DNA: TGTGCCAGCAGTCAAAACACCGGGGAGCTGTTTTTT. Protein product: CASSQNTGELFF.

This clone was seen just once. The CDR3 DNA is TGTGCCAGCAGTTACACCGGGACAGGAGGGGATCAGCCCCAGCATTTT. As protein: CASSYTGTGGDQPQHF. The genes are TRBV6-2 or TRBV6-3 and TRBJ1-5, with 8 bases lining up with TRBD1. With 2 bases clipped from V and 5 bases from J, the junction kept 8 bases outside the gene matches. CDR1 and CDR2 (germline): MNHEY, SVGEGT. The CDR3 contains 16 residues.

The V and J genes are TRBV5-8 and TRBJ1-2; D is uncertain. Deletions cut 1 base from V and 7 bases from J, with 11 bases between. CDR3 length equals 13 residues. CDR1 is SGHTS, CDR2 YDEGEE, per germline. CDR3 DNA: TGTGCCAGCAGCTTGAGAACACGAGGTGGCTACACCTTC. Residues: CASSLRTRGGYTF.

The table lists this clone with a count of one. The V gene is TRBV28, the J gene TRBJ1-5; D not certain. The CDR3 is 13 amino acids. The germline gives CDR1 MDHEN, CDR2 SYDVKM. V was shortened by 3 bases and J by 6 bases, with 9 bases between the two germline ends. Here the CDR3 DNA reads TGTGCCAGCAGTTTGGCAGGCTCTCAGCCCCAGCATTTT. Amino acids: CASSLAGSQPQHF.

The chain carries TRBV29-1 and TRBJ2-1; the match to TRBD1 covers 10 bases. The CDR3 is made up of 14 amino acids. Germline trimming cut 5 bases from V and 4 bases from J; bases unmatched to any gene: 5. Germline V CDR1 and CDR2: SQVTM, ANQGSEA. This chain's CDR3 is CSVRGQGIYNEQFF. The CDR3 DNA sequence: TGCAGCGTTCGGGGACAGGGGATATACAATGAGCAGTTCTTC.

The chain employs TRBV9 and TRBJ2-7; D is ambiguous. This CDR3 is 15 amino acids long. CDR1 is SGDLS and CDR2 is YYNGEE in the germline V gene. V was shortened by 4 bases and J by 3 bases, with 17 bases between the two germline ends. In DNA, the CDR3 is TGTGCCAGCAGCCCTACTCCCTTTGCGGACTACGAGCAGTACTTC. Translating gives CASSPTPFADYEQYF.

V gene TRBV7-9 combines with J gene TRBJ1-5; D is possibly TRBD1 (5 bases). The CDR3 sequence is 16 residues long. V dropped 1 base and J dropped 5 bases, with 15 bases sitting between them. Germline V CDR1 and CDR2: SEHNR, FQNEAQ (reference sequence). CDR3 protein: CASSLVSSRVHQPQHF. The CDR3 nucleotides are TGTGCCAGCAGCTTAGTGTCCTCCAGGGTGCATCAGCCCCAGCATTTT.

This rearrangement joins TRBV10-3 to TRBJ2-3, with a weak D call TRBD2 (5 bases). This CDR3 region has 14 residues. The V and J ends lost 4 bases and 2 bases respectively, with 10 bases between them. From germline, CDR1 is ENHRY and CDR2 SYGVKD. Here the CDR3 reads CAISGRRPTDTQYF. DNA of the CDR3: TGTGCCATCAGTGGGAGGCGGCCCACAGATACGCAGTATTTT.

The chain couples TRBV12-3 or TRBV12-4 to TRBJ2-7, with no clear D. Trimming took 4 bases from V and 0 from J, leaving 4 bases between them. The CDR3 covers 12 residues. The CDR3 sequence is CASSSNSYEQYF. CDR3 bases: TGTGCCAGCAGTTCCAACTCCTACGAGCAGTACTTC.

V gene TRBV4-1 combines with J gene TRBJ1-2, with TRBD1 matching 8 bases. The CDR3 length is 15 residues. The ends lost 3 bases at V and 7 bases at J; junction bases unmatched: 10. Germline values: CDR1 MGHRA, CDR2 YSYEKL. CDR3 DNA: TGCGCCAGCAGCCACGTTTCGGACAGGGAGGGTGGCTACACCTTC. Its protein is CASSHVSDREGGYTF.

V usage is TRBV6-6 and J usage is TRBJ2-1; possible D gene TRBD1, 7 bases. Trimming left V 6 bases short and J 8 bases short, with 14 bases between. Germline V gene data show CDR1 as MNHNY and CDR2 as SVGAGI (reference sequence). The CDR3 consists of 13 residues. CDR3 sequence: CASRLRGADEQFF. The DNA for the CDR3 is TGTGCCAGCAGACTCAGGGGGGCGGATGAGCAGTTCTTC.